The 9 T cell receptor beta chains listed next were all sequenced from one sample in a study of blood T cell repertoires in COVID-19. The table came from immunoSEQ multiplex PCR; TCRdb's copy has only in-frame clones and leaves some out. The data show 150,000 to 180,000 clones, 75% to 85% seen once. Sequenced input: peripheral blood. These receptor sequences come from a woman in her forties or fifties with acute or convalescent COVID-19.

The CDR3 loop reads CATSDSTTSSGDGYTF. In nucleotides, the CDR3 is TGTGCCACCAGTGATTCAACGACAAGTTCGGGGGATGGCTACACCTTC. This chain joins TRBV24-1 and TRBJ1-2; D perhaps matches TRBD1 (5 bases). CDR1 is KGHDR and CDR2 is SFDVKD in the germline V gene. The CDR3 runs 16 residues. Trimming shortened V by 2 bases and J by 6 bases, and 18 bases separated the two germline ends.

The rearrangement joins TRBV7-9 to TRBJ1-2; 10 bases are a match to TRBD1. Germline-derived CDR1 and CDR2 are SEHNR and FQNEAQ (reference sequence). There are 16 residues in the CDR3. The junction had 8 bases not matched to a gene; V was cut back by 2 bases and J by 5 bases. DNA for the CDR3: TGTGCCAGCAGCTTATTGACAGGGGGCGCGAAATATGGCTACACCTTC. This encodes CASSLLTGGAKYGYTF.

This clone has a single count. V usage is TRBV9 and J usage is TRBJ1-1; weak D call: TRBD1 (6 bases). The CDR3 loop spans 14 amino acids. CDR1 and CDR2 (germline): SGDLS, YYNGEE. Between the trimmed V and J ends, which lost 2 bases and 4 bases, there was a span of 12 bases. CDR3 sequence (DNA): TGTGCCAGCAGCGTCGGGTGGGGGCTCACTGAAGCTTTCTTT. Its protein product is CASSVGWGLTEAFF.

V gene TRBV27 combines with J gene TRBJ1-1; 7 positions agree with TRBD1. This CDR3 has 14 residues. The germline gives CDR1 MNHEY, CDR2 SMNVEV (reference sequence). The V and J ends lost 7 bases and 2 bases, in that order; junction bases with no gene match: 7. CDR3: CASTSRQGNTEAFF. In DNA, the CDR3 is TGTGCCAGCACCTCACGACAGGGTAACACTGAAGCTTTCTTT.

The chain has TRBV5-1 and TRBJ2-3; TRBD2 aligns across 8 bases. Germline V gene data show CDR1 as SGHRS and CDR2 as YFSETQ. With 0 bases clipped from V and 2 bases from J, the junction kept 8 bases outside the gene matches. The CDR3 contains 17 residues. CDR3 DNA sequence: TGCGCCAGCAGCTTGGGTGTTACGGGGGGGACCACAGATACGCAGTATTTT. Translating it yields CASSLGVTGGTTDTQYF.

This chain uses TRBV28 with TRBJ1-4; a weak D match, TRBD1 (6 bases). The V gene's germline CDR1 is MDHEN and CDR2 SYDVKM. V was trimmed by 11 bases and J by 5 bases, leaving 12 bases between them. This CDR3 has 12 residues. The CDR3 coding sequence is TGTGCCGGCGGACAGCCGAATGAAAAACTGTTTTTT. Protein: CAGGQPNEKLFF.

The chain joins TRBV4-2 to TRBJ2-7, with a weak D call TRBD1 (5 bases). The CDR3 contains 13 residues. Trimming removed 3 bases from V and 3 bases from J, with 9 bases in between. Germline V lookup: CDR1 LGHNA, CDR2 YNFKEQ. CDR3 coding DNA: TGTGCCAGCAGCCAGACAGACAGCTACGAGCAGTACTTC. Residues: CASSQTDSYEQYF.

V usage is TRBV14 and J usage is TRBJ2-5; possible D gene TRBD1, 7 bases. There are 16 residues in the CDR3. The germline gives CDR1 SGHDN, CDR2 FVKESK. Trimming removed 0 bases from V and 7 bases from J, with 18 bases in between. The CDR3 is CASSQDRGTEIVTQYF. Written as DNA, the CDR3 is TGTGCCAGCAGCCAAGACCGCGGGACAGAAATCGTGACCCAGTACTTC. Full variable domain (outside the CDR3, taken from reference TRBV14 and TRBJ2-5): EAGVTQFPSHSVIEKGQTVTLRCDPISGHDNLYWYRRVMGKEIKFLLHFVKESKQDESGMPNNRFLAERTGGTYSTLKVQPAELEDSGVYFCASSQDRGTEIVTQYFGPGTRLLVL.

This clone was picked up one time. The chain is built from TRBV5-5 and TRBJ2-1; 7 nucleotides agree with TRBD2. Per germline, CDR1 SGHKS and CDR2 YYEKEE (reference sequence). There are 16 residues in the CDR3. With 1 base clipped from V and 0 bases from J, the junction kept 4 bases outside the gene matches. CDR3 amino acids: CASSLWGGSSYNEQFF. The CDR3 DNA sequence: TGTGCCAGCAGCTTGTGGGGGGGAAGCTCCTACAATGAGCAGTTCTTC.